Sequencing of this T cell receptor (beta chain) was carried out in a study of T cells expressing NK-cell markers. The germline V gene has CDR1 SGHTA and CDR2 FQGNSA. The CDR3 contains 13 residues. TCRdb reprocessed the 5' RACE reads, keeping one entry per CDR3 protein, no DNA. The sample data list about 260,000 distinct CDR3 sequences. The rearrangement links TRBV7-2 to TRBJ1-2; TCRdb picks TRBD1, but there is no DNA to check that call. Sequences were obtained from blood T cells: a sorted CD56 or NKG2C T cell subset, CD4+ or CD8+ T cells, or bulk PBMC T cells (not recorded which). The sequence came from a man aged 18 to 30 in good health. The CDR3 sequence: CASSSGPTYGYTF.